A selection of T cell receptor beta chains follows, all from one sample in a study of cytomegalovirus exposure and HLA in healthy donors. The table came from immunoSEQ multiplex PCR; TCRdb's copy has only in-frame clones and leaves some out. This table has 150,000 to 200,000 clones, 78% appearing once. The sample was PBMCs. All receptors come from a woman in her 30s in good health and CMV-seropositive. Each CDR3 is given with its conserved first and last residue. The order of the fields is J gene, V gene, clone size, D gene, CDR3 protein, CDR3 DNA. A D gene is named only where the DNA matches it firmly. Clone size is not always given. Where it is, it says once, few, many or a class for expanded clones.

>TRBJ2-7|TRBV14|NA|TRBD2
CASNGLAGGSEQYF
TGTGCCAGCAACGGACTAGCGGGAGGAAGCGAGCAGTACTTC
>TRBJ2-2|TRBV29-1|NA|NA
CSALNVTGELFF
TGCAGCGCCCTAAACGTCACCGGGGAGCTGTTTTTT
>TRBJ2-7|TRBV19|NA|TRBD2
CASSVPGGLGYEQYF
TGTGCCAGTAGTGTTCCCGGGGGACTAGGATACGAGCAGTACTTC
>TRBJ2-1|TRBV7-9|few|TRBD2
CASSLVRGTYNEQFF
TGTGCCAGCAGCTTAGTGCGGGGGACCTACAATGAGCAGTTCTTC
>TRBJ2-7|TRBV20-1|once|NA
CSAGDNYEQYF
TGCAGTGCTGGAGACAACTACGAGCAGTACTTC
>TRBJ1-2|TRBV6-6|NA|NA
CASSYSLPGLYGYTF
TGTGCCAGCAGTTACTCGCTCCCGGGATTATATGGCTACACCTTC
>TRBJ1-2|TRBV9|NA|NA
CASTPGGYGYTF
TGTGCCAGCACCCCTGGGGGGTATGGCTACACCTTC
>TRBJ1-2|TRBV6-5|NA|NA
CATRGGDGYTF
TGTGCCACGCGGGGGGGAGATGGCTACACCTTC
>TRBJ2-7|TRBV9|once|TRBD1
CASSVRDSPYEQYF
TGTGCCAGCAGCGTCCGGGACAGCCCCTACGAGCAGTACTTC
>TRBJ2-7|TRBV4-1|NA|NA
CASSQVLYPGDEQYF
TGCGCCAGCAGCCAAGTTCTTTACCCGGGGGACGAGCAGTACTTC
>TRBJ1-6|TRBV9|NA|NA
CASSPEVPGGHSPLHF
TGTGCCAGCAGCCCTGAAGTCCCCGGAGGTCATTCACCCCTCCACTTT
>TRBJ2-7|TRBV19|few|NA
CASSVRVFSYEQYF
TGTGCCAGTAGTGTCAGGGTTTTCTCCTACGAGCAGTACTTC
>TRBJ1-1|TRBV15|NA|NA
CATSGRLPDTEAFF
TGTGCCACCAGCGGTCGTTTACCGGACACTGAAGCTTTCTTT
>TRBJ1-6|TRBV11-2|NA|NA
CASSFVPSQEPRSPLHF
TGTGCCAGCAGCTTCGTCCCGTCGCAGGAACCTCGTTCACCCCTCCACTTT
>TRBJ2-4|TRBV4-3|few|TRBD1
CASSQDVGQQNIQYF
TGCGCCAGCAGCCAAGACGTGGGACAGCAAAACATTCAGTACTTC
>TRBJ1-4|TRBV5-4|NA|TRBD1
CASSLGSGTQGAGKLFF
TGTGCCAGCAGCCTTGGCAGTGGGACACAGGGGGCTGGAAAACTGTTTTTT
>TRBJ2-3|TRBV7-2|NA|NA
CASSSDIYTQYF
TGTGCCAGCAGCTCGGACATTTACACGCAGTATTTT
>TRBJ2-2|TRBV27|NA|NA
CASRWGRNTGELFF
TGTGCCAGCAGGTGGGGGCGAAACACCGGGGAGCTGTTTTTT
>TRBJ1-1|TRBV7-9|NA|NA
CSSSFKNTEAFF
TGTTCCAGCAGCTTTAAGAACACTGAAGCTTTCTTT
>TRBJ1-3|TRBV28|NA|NA
CASSSPFRSGNTIYF
TGTGCCAGCAGTTCCCCCTTTAGATCTGGAAACACCATATATTTT
>TRBJ2-5|TRBV21-1|NA|NA
CASSKRRTDVQETQYF
TGTGCCAGCAGCAAACGACGGACAGACGTCCAAGAGACCCAGTACTTC
>TRBJ2-5|TRBV11-2|NA|TRBD2
CASSPGLAGQETQYF
TGTGCCAGCAGCCCGGGACTAGCGGGGCAAGAGACCCAGTACTTC
>TRBJ2-3|TRBV5-6|NA|TRBD2
CASNPGGEGRTRTQYF
TGTGCCAGCAATCCCGGCGGGGAGGGCAGAACCCGTACGCAGTATTTT
>TRBJ2-7|TRBV28|NA|TRBD2
CASSFGPSGAYEQYF
TGTGCCAGCAGTTTTGGACCTAGCGGGGCCTACGAGCAGTACTTC
>TRBJ1-5|TRBV19|NA|NA
CASTTLGGGAQPQHF
TGTGCCAGTACTACACTAGGGGGTGGTGCTCAGCCCCAGCATTTT
>TRBJ2-3|TRBV5-6|NA|TRBD1
CASSLVSWGQSTDTQYF
TGTGCCAGCAGCTTGGTCAGTTGGGGACAGTCCACAGATACGCAGTATTTT
>TRBJ1-5|TRBV5-1|NA|NA
CASSSGPGQPQHF
TGCGCCAGCAGCTCCGGTCCGGGTCAGCCCCAGCATTTT